This entry lists 14 T cell receptor beta chains sequenced from one sample in a study of T-cell reconstitution after alpha-beta-depleted transplantation in children. Unique molecular identifiers were incorporated during preparation of the TCRbeta library. A single record per CDR3 protein comes from TCRdb applying MiXCR to the PCR reads. The table records more than 200,000 distinct CDR3 sequences, 7% to 9% of them present only once. The source material was PBMCs, mostly from graft donor cells, sampled 360 days after TCRalphabeta/CD19-depleted stem cell transplant. The receptors derive from a male patient aged 2 to 9 who had a stem cell transplant for acute myeloid leukemia, so the T cells may come from the graft donor.

This clonotype occurred many times. The chain carries TRBV20-1 and TRBJ2-7; either TRBD1 or TRBD2 may fit D (5 bases each). V shed 3 bases and J shed 4 bases, with 13 bases lying between them. The CDR3 contains 13 residues. Germline CDR1 and CDR2: DFQATT and SNEGSKA (reference sequence). The CDR3 DNA follows: TGCAGTGCTAGGAGGGGTGGCGAATACGAGCAGTACTTC. Translated: CSARRGGEYEQYF.

This clonotype was seen more than once but under ten times. V gene TRBV7-2 combines with J gene TRBJ1-1; D may be TRBD1 (5 bases). The CDR3 is 13 amino acids. With 4 bases removed from V and 2 bases from J, the gap between germline ends came to 8 bases. Germline values: CDR1 SGHTA, CDR2 FQGNSA. CDR3 DNA: TGTGCCAGCAGCTGGGGGGAAAACACTGAAGCTTTCTTT. Encoded protein: CASSWGENTEAFF.

The rearrangement joins TRBV19 to TRBJ2-5; TRBD1 agrees at 8 bases. The CDR3 is 14 residues long. V shed 6 bases, J shed 5 bases, and the junction held 8 bases outside the gene matches. Germline CDR1 reads LNHDA; CDR2 reads SQIVND (reference sequence). The CDR3 DNA reads TGTGCCAGTAGATCCTCAGGGGGCGATGAGACCCAGTACTTC. This sequence encodes CASRSSGGDETQYF.

This clonotype showed up many times. The rearrangement joins TRBV12-3 or TRBV12-4 to TRBJ1-3, with D perhaps TRBD1 (5 bases). This CDR3 spans 13 amino acids. V lost 8 bases and J lost 4, with 12 bases in between. The CDR3 spells CASRSGLGNTIYF. CDR3 bases: TGTGCCAGCCGATCAGGGCTCGGAAACACCATATATTTT.

The chain couples TRBV27 to TRBJ2-2; 10 nucleotides match TRBD2. Germline V gene sequence: CDR1 MNHEY, CDR2 SMNVEV (reference sequence). The CDR3 contains 19 residues. The trim removed 2 bases at V and 6 bases at J, leaving 15 bases unmatched. In DNA form, the CDR3 reads TGTGCCAGCAGTTTAAGGGGGGGTGGGTTCAGCGGGAGGGCCGGGGAGCTGTTTTTT. This gives the protein CASSLRGGGFSGRAGELFF.

The V call is TRBV5-1, the J call TRBJ2-1; D may match TRBD1 or TRBD2 (5 bases each). This CDR3 has 17 amino acids. The germline CDR1 and CDR2 sequences are SGHRS and YFSETQ. With 0 bases removed from V and 0 bases from J, the gap between germline ends came to 13 bases. The CDR3 region is CASSLGGLRGSYNEQFF. The CDR3 DNA is TGCGCCAGCAGCTTGGGCGGTTTGAGGGGCTCCTACAATGAGCAGTTCTTC.

Ten or more counts support this clonotype. The V call is TRBV20-1, the J call TRBJ2-5; D call uncertain. V lost 3 bases, J lost 7 bases, and 18 bases lay in between. The CDR3 loop spans 14 amino acids. Germline V gene lookup returns CDR1 DFQATT and CDR2 SNEGSKA (reference sequence). CDR3 DNA: TGCAGTGCTAGTCCCTCCCTGGGGTCAGGGACCCAGTACTTC. Translating gives CSASPSLGSGTQYF.

This clonotype has only a few counts. The chain couples TRBV5-1 to TRBJ2-3; 8 nucleotides line up with TRBD1. The CDR3 is 14 amino acids. Germline CDR1 SGHRS, CDR2 YFSETQ. The V segment lost 6 bases and the J segment 1 base; nucleotides outside the gene matches: 4. CDR3 nucleotides: TGCGCCAGCACAGGGGGCCAAGGCACAGATACGCAGTATTTT. It encodes CASTGGQGTDTQYF.

A few counts support this clonotype. The CDR3 DNA sequence: TGTGCCAGCAGTACGAGCGGCAATCAGCCCCAGCATTTT. Translated, it gives CASSTSGNQPQHF. V and J are TRBV12-3 or TRBV12-4 and TRBJ1-5; D is ambiguous. Trimming stripped 5 bases from V and 2 bases from J, with 7 bases between. The CDR3 length is 13 residues.

This clonotype was seen only a few times. The genes are TRBV25-1 and TRBJ2-7; the D gene is possibly TRBD1 (6 bases). The CDR3 runs to 11 residues. Trimming took 6 bases from V and 6 from J, leaving 9 bases between them. The germline CDR1 and CDR2 sequences are MGHDK and SYGVNS. CDR3 protein: CASRTGVEQYF. The CDR3 DNA follows: TGTGCCAGCAGGACAGGTGTCGAGCAGTACTTC.

This clonotype was counted ten times or more. The V call is TRBV27, the J call TRBJ2-7, with a weak D call TRBD2 (6 bases). Trimming removed 1 base from V and 6 bases from J, with 16 bases in between. The CDR3 extends over 15 amino acids. Looked up from germline, CDR1 is MNHEY and CDR2 is SMNVEV (reference sequence). This CDR3 is CASSLLSGLRPEQYF. DNA for the CDR3: TGTGCCAGCAGTTTATTATCGGGACTCCGGCCCGAGCAGTACTTC.

The chain links TRBV7-9 to TRBJ2-1, with TRBD1 matching over 7 bases. CDR1 is SEHNR, CDR2 FQNEAQ, per germline (reference sequence). This CDR3 contains 13 residues. Germline trimming cut 5 bases from V and 10 bases from J; bases unmatched to any gene: 8. CDR3 protein: CASSQTGVHEQFF. The DNA of the CDR3 is TGTGCCAGCAGCCAAACAGGGGTCCACGAGCAGTTCTTC.

This clonotype showed up many times. The chain recombines TRBV11-2 with TRBJ2-3; 7 bases match TRBD1. J gave up 1 base and V 5 bases, and 6 bases lay outside the gene matches. This CDR3 is built from 15 residues. In germline, CDR1 is SGHAT, CDR2 FQNNGV. The CDR3 nucleotides are TGTGCCAGCAGCCCCAGGGACAGCCGCACAGATACGCAGTATTTT. Its protein is CASSPRDSRTDTQYF. Based on the CDR3 plus reference TRBV11-2 and TRBJ2-3, the full variable domain is EAGVAQSPRYKIIEKRQSVAFWCNPISGHATLYWYQQILGQGPKLLIQFQNNGVVDDSQLPKDRFSAERLKGVDSTLKIQPAKLEDSAVYLCASSPRDSRTDTQYFGPGTRLTVL.

This clonotype was seen at least ten times. J is TRBJ2-7 and V is TRBV12-3 or TRBV12-4; D unresolved. V lost 5 bases to trimming and J lost 2 bases, with 10 bases between them. The CDR3 loop spans 13 amino acids. CDR3 DNA sequence: TGTGCCAGCAGTCCCGATGCCGCCTACGAGCAGTACTTC. Translation: CASSPDAAYEQYF.